A single sample is the source of the 21 T cell receptor beta chains below, sequenced in a study of CD8 T cells in ankylosing spondylitis. TCRdb called the 5' RACE reads again in MiXCR, with one record for every CDR3 protein. The table records some 140,000 distinct CDR3 sequences, roughly 6.6% of them present only once. Sequenced: blood, either unsorted or a sorted T cell fraction (not recorded which). Source of these receptors: a female donor with ankylosing spondylitis or in good health (not recorded which).

There are many counts of this clonotype. CDR3 sequence (DNA): TGTGCCAGCTCTCCAGGGCGGATGGAAGGAGCCCAGCATTTT. This encodes CASSPGRMEGAQHF. The V and J genes are TRBV6-1 and TRBJ1-5; TRBD1 is a possible D gene (5 bases). V dropped 8 bases and J dropped 11 bases, with 22 bases sitting between them. This CDR3 region has 14 residues. CDR1 and CDR2 from the germline V gene are MNHNS and SASEGT.

This clonotype was counted ten times or more. The J gene is TRBJ1-1, the V gene TRBV4-3; D perhaps matches TRBD1 (6 bases). The CDR3 spans 15 residues. The germline CDR1 and CDR2 sequences are LGHNA and YSLEER. Trimming left V 6 bases short and J 1 base short, with 15 bases between. CDR3 sequence reads: CASSPSGVRNTEAFF. As DNA, the CDR3 is TGCGCCAGCAGTCCGTCAGGGGTCCGGAACACTGAAGCTTTCTTT.

This clonotype showed up many times. V usage is TRBV7-9 and J usage is TRBJ2-7; TRBD2 might be the D (7 bases). CDR3 length: 16 residues. Looked up from germline, CDR1 is SEHNR and CDR2 is FQNEAQ (reference sequence). V lost 5 bases to trimming and J lost 2 bases, with 19 bases between them. The CDR3 coding sequence is TGTGCCAGCAGCCCCGCCGGGGGGCGCAAAACCTACGAGCAGTACTTC. Translated, it gives CASSPAGGRKTYEQYF.

This clonotype was counted a few times. The rearrangement joins TRBV18 to TRBJ1-1, with D perhaps TRBD1 (6 bases). The CDR3 spans 13 residues. V was clipped by 8 bases and J by 11 bases, with 21 bases between them. The germline V gene encodes CDR1 KGHSH and CDR2 LQKENI. Here the CDR3 DNA reads TGTGCCAGCCGGGGGGGGGGCCTCGGTTTGGCTTTCTTT. This encodes CASRGGGLGLAFF.

This clonotype was picked up many times. V gene TRBV7-8 combines with J gene TRBJ2-1; TRBD2 matches at 8 bases. The V gene's germline CDR1 is SGHVS and CDR2 FQNEAQ. J gave up 4 bases and V 2 bases, and 7 bases lay outside the gene matches. The CDR3 totals 16 residues. The CDR3 is CASSLFQRGKYNEQFF. The CDR3 DNA reads as TGTGCCAGCAGCTTATTTCAGCGGGGGAAATACAATGAGCAGTTCTTC.

The sample holds many counts of this clonotype. The chain recombines TRBV6-5 with TRBJ2-7; the match to TRBD2 covers 11 bases. Per the germline V gene, CDR1 is MNHEY and CDR2 is SVGAGI. V dropped 4 bases and J dropped 5; count of bases not matched to a gene: 4. There are 14 residues in the CDR3. CDR3 region: CASSLAGGHDEQYF. DNA for the CDR3: TGTGCCAGCAGTTTAGCGGGGGGGCACGACGAGCAGTACTTC.

This clonotype showed up many times. The chain links TRBV5-6 to TRBJ2-3, with D unclear. Trimming pared 0 bases from V and 0 bases from J, leaving 8 bases between. CDR1 and CDR2 from the germline V gene are SGHDT and YYEEEE. CDR3 length: 15 amino acids. DNA for the CDR3: TGTGCCAGCAGCTTGGGGCCTGGAAGCACAGATACGCAGTATTTT. As protein: CASSLGPGSTDTQYF.

This clonotype was counted ten times or more. The gene calls are TRBV2 and TRBJ1-4; D is unclear. Germline V gene data show CDR1 as SNHLY and CDR2 as FYNNEI. The CDR3 is 14 residues long. Trimming took off 6 bases at V and 5 bases at J, with 13 bases between the two ends. The CDR3 nucleotides are TGTGCCAGCAGACCCGACGGAGCGAATGAAAAACTGTTTTTT. It encodes CASRPDGANEKLFF.

This clonotype has a count of ten or more. V and J are TRBV6-5 and TRBJ2-7; D possibly corresponds to TRBD1 (6 bases). V was pared by 6 bases and J by 3 bases, with 15 bases between. Looked up from germline, CDR1 is MNHEY and CDR2 is SVGAGI. The CDR3 sequence is 14 residues long. This chain's CDR3 is CASRSGTRNYEQYF. In DNA, the CDR3 is TGTGCCAGCAGGTCCGGGACACGAAACTACGAGCAGTACTTC.

This clonotype turned up a few times. This chain links TRBV5-6 with TRBJ1-1, with D perhaps matching TRBD1 (5 bases). V was cut by 2 bases and J by 4 bases, with 12 bases left in between. The CDR3 loop spans 14 amino acids. Germline CDR1 is SGHDT and CDR2 is YYEEEE. The CDR3 DNA reads TGTGCCAGCAGCTTACAGGTGCCGGGCACTGAAGCTTTCTTT. Its translation: CASSLQVPGTEAFF.

This clonotype was picked up many times. The chain uses TRBV20-1 and TRBJ1-3; no clear D. The germline V gene encodes CDR1 DFQATT and CDR2 SNEGSKA (reference sequence). This CDR3 comprises 13 residues. V lost 3 bases to trimming and J lost 0 bases, with 6 bases between them. The CDR3: CSASISSGNTIYF. The CDR3 DNA is TGCAGTGCTAGTATAAGCTCTGGAAACACCATATATTTT.

The chain is built from TRBV11-3 and TRBJ2-3; no firm D call. Trimming took 0 bases from V and 5 from J, leaving 9 bases between them. This CDR3 is 14 amino acids long. Germline loops: CDR1 SGHNT, CDR2 YENEEA. The CDR3 sequence is CASSLDAGGDTQYF. In nucleotides, the CDR3 is TGTGCCAGCAGCTTAGACGCTGGCGGAGATACGCAGTATTTT.

This clonotype has at least ten counts. J is TRBJ1-2 and V is TRBV27; D unclear. The CDR3 loop spans 16 amino acids. Looked up from germline, CDR1 is MNHEY and CDR2 is SMNVEV (reference sequence). V lost 3 bases, J lost 4 bases, and 18 bases lay in between. DNA of the CDR3: TGTGCCAGCAGTTTCGCTGGTGTGGGGTTATTCTATGGCTACACCTTC. Residues: CASSFAGVGLFYGYTF.

A word on this clonotype: Germline and junction disagree at one end, which may indicate a read error. V gene TRBV7-7 combines with J gene TRBJ2-3, with 7 bases that match TRBD2. Germline assignment: CDR1 SSHAT and CDR2 FNYEAQ (reference sequence). CDR3 length: 15 amino acids. Here the CDR3 reads CASSLSRGGADTQYF. The CDR3 DNA is TGTGCTAGCAGCTTGTCCCGGGGAGGGGCAGATACGCAGTATTTT. The whole variable domain, remainder taken from reference TRBV7-7 and TRBJ2-3, is GAGVSQSPRYKVTKRGQDVTLRCDPISSHATLYWYQQALGQGPEFLTYFNYEAQPDKSGLPSDRFSAERPEGSISTLTIQRTEQRDSAMYRCASSLSRGGADTQYFGPGTRLTVL.

This clonotype was recorded at least ten times. The J gene is TRBJ2-2, the V gene TRBV20-1; D is possibly TRBD1 (5 bases). Looked up from germline, CDR1 is DFQATT and CDR2 is SNEGSKA (reference sequence). V was shortened by 6 bases and J by 6 bases, with 8 bases between the two germline ends. The CDR3 sequence is 11 residues long. Here the CDR3 DNA reads TGCAGTGCCCAGACAGCCGGGGAGCTGTTTTTT. Translated: CSAQTAGELFF.

This clonotype was counted many times. The CDR3 here is CASSVEVWRGLSTDTQYF. The CDR3 DNA reads TGTGCCAGCAGCGTAGAGGTATGGAGGGGGCTGAGCACAGATACGCAGTATTTT. This chain uses TRBV9 with TRBJ2-3; D may be TRBD1 (7 bases). The CDR3 runs 18 residues. Trimming took 0 bases from V and 0 from J, leaving 17 bases between them. CDR1 and CDR2 (germline): SGDLS, YYNGEE.

This clonotype was observed many times. The V call is TRBV30, the J call TRBJ2-5; D gene uncertain. The CDR3 runs 13 residues. The V gene's germline CDR1 is GTSNPN and CDR2 SVGIG (reference sequence). With 0 bases removed from V and 1 base from J, the gap between germline ends came to 6 bases. The CDR3 loop reads CAWSVYSQETQYF. The CDR3 DNA is TGTGCCTGGAGTGTATACAGCCAAGAGACCCAGTACTTC. Supplemented by reference TRBV30 and TRBJ2-5, the full variable domain reads SQTIHQWPATLVQPVGSPLSLECTVEGTSNPNLYWYRQAAGRGLQLLFYSVGIGQISSEVPQNLSASRPQDRQFILSSKKLLLSDSGFYLCAWSVYSQETQYFGPGTRLLVL.

At least ten counts were recorded for this clonotype. This chain joins TRBV14 and TRBJ2-7, with D possibly being TRBD1 (5 bases). The CDR3 consists of 12 residues. Deletions cut 0 bases from V and 11 bases from J, with 11 bases between. In germline, CDR1 is SGHDN, CDR2 FVKESK. The CDR3 sequence is CASSQDEQGEYF. DNA for the CDR3: TGTGCCAGCAGCCAAGATGAGCAAGGGGAGTACTTC.

As for this clonotype: Being one base from a much bigger clone, this may be a read error. V usage is TRBV6-1 and J usage is TRBJ2-7; D is possibly TRBD1 (5 bases). Germline V gene data show CDR1 as MNHNS and CDR2 as SASEGT. The germline V and J ends were trimmed by 8 bases and 2 bases, with 16 bases remaining between them. The CDR3 length is 14 residues. CDR3 DNA: TGTGCCAGCCGACCACCAGGGTTGGCCTACGAGCAGTACTTC. This codes for CASRPPGLAYEQYF.

The sample holds many counts of this clonotype. The chain employs TRBV5-1 and TRBJ2-2, with D hard to call. Germline lookup yields CDR1 SGHRS and CDR2 YFSETQ. The CDR3 sequence is 14 residues long. Trimming left V 2 bases short and J 4 bases short, with 9 bases between. The CDR3: CASSFRATTGELFF. The CDR3 bases are TGCGCCAGCAGCTTCCGGGCGACCACCGGGGAGCTGTTTTTT. Variable domain in full (rest from reference TRBV5-1 and TRBJ2-2): KAGVTQTPRYLIKTRGQQVTLSCSPISGHRSVSWYQQTPGQGLQFLFEYFSETQRNKGNFPGRFSGRQFSNSRSEMNVSTLELGDSALYLCASSFRATTGELFFGEGSRLTVL.

This clonotype was detected many times. The CDR3 DNA reads as TGTGCCAGCAGCTTAGATCTGCACCAAGAGACCCAGTACTTC. Its protein is CASSLDLHQETQYF. V and J are TRBV7-2 and TRBJ2-5; no firm D call. The CDR3 spans 14 residues. CDR1 is SGHTA and CDR2 is FQGNSA in the germline V gene. Trimming removed 1 base at V and 0 bases at J, with 6 bases between.